This TCR beta chain was profiled in a study of CD4 T cells in relation to SARS-CoV-2 and coronaviruses. Looking at the study overall: PBMCs were cultured with antigen for nine to ten days before TCR beta sequencing.

Before the COVID-19 pandemic, during about 2010-2018, CD4+ T cells were taken from unexposed donors. CD4+ T cells were isolated from the cells after roughly 11 days of culture. Cells permitting, SARS-CoV-2 S/N and four cold-coronavirus spikes were tested on unexposed-donor CD4+ T cells. The CDR3 is made up of 12 amino acids. V was pared by 6 bases and J by 3 bases, with 6 bases between. Germline V gene sequence: CDR1 SNHLY, CDR2 FYNNEI. In the case of this clone: Its matching antigen is unknown.

Produced via immunoSEQ multiplex PCR; TCRdb's table is partial and in-frame only. The sample has tens of thousands of clones, around four fifths seen once; the top ten hold roughly 16%. The sequence came from a human donor in good health. The V and J genes are TRBV2 and TRBJ2-1; TRBD2 is a possible D gene (5 bases). The sample consisted of CD4+ T cells from PBMCs, cultured in vitro. The CDR3 DNA follows: TGTGCCAGCAGCGGGAACTACAATGAGCAGTTCTTC. Translation gives CASSGNYNEQFF.